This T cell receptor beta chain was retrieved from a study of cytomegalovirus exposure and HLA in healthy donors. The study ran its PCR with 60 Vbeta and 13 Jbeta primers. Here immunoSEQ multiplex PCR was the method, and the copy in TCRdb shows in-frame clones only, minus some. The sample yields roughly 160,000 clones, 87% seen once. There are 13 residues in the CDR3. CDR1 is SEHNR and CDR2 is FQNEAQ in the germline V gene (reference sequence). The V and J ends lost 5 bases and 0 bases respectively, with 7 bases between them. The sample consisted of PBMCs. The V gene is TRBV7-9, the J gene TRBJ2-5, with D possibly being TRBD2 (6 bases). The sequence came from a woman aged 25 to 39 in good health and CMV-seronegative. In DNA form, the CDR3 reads TGTGCCAGCAGCCGGGACTACCAAGAGACCCAGTACTTC. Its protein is CASSRDYQETQYF.